Following are 15 T cell receptor beta chains from one sample sequenced in a study of CXCR3-negative and CXCR3-positive naive CD8 T cells. 5' RACE that incorporated UMI labels was used to prepare the TRB cDNA libraries. TCRdb reprocessed the 5' RACE reads and keeps a single row for each CDR3 protein, giving no DNA. This table lists approximately 62,000 distinct CDR3 sequences. The sequenced material came from naive CXCR3- CD8+ T cells from blood. Subset indicated: CD45RO-CCR7+CD27+CD95- naive CD8+ T cells lacking CXCR3 (TNR3-). The receptors stem from a human donor in good health. Some clones in this sample may be carry-over from other donors' samples.

The chain links TRBV7-6 to TRBJ2-7; TCRdb outputs TRBD1, but without DNA this stays unchecked. From germline, CDR1 is SGHVS and CDR2 FNYEAQ. The CDR3 contains 14 residues. This CDR3 reads CASSERDRLYEQYF.

The chain links TRBV15 to TRBJ2-1. From germline, CDR1 is LNHNV and CDR2 YYDKDF (reference sequence). The CDR3 extends over 17 amino acids. CDR3 protein: CATSRDRSSGVYNEQFF.

The chain carries TRBV29-1 and TRBJ2-7; TCRdb proposes TRBD1, but this gene call is untestable without DNA. Germline values: CDR1 SQVTM, CDR2 ANQGSEA. The CDR3 spans 12 residues. This CDR3 is CSGRTGEYEQYF.

This sequence joins TRBV27 and TRBJ2-1; absent DNA, TCRdb's TRBD1 call cannot be checked. The CDR3 is 12 amino acids. Germline V gene lookup returns CDR1 MNHEY and CDR2 SMNVEV (reference sequence). The CDR3: CASRLGGNEQFF.

The chain links TRBV27 to TRBJ2-1; TCRdb selects TRBD2, and the lack of DNA leaves this call unchecked. Germline CDR1 and CDR2: MNHEY and SMNVEV (reference sequence). The CDR3 extends over 16 amino acids. CDR3 loop: CASSPRAVWFYNEQFF.

The rearrangement links TRBV28 to TRBJ2-1; the TCRdb D gene call, TRBD1, has no DNA to confirm it. Germline lookup yields CDR1 MDHEN and CDR2 SYDVKM. The CDR3 has 16 residues. CDR3 protein: CASVYYGGSQVNEQFF.

The rearrangement uses TRBV5-4 and TRBJ2-7; no DNA is available, so the TRBD1 call from TCRdb remains unchecked. Germline-derived CDR1 and CDR2 are SGHNT and YYREEE (reference sequence). The CDR3 totals 14 residues. The CDR3 sequence is CASSLGTFSYEQYF. Together with reference TRBV5-4 and TRBJ2-7, the CDR3 gives the full variable domain: ETGVTQSPTHLIKTRGQQVTLRCSSQSGHNTVSWYQQALGQGPQFIFQYYREEENGRGNFPPRFSGLQFPNYSSELNVNALELDDSALYLCASSLGTFSYEQYFGPGTRLTVT.

V and J are TRBV2 and TRBJ2-7; the TRBD1 assignment by TCRdb is unverifiable without DNA. The CDR3 extends over 12 amino acids. Germline loops: CDR1 SNHLY, CDR2 FYNNEI. CDR3: CARGDGGYEQYF. Combining the CDR3 with reference TRBV2 and TRBJ2-7 gives the whole variable domain EPEVTQTPSHQVTQMGQEVILRCVPISNHLYFYWYRQILGQKVEFLVSFYNNEISEKSEIFDDQFSVERPDGSNFTLKIRSTKLEDSAMYFCARGDGGYEQYFGPGTRLTVT.

V is TRBV29-1 and J is TRBJ2-5; absent DNA, TCRdb's TRBD1 call cannot be checked. The germline V gene has CDR1 SQVTM and CDR2 ANQGSEA. The CDR3 is 12 residues long. The CDR3 protein is CSVEGEEETQYF.

The genes are TRBV5-1 and TRBJ2-7. The CDR3 contains 13 residues. Germline lookup yields CDR1 SGHRS and CDR2 YFSETQ. CDR3 protein: CASSWGLAYEQYF.

The chain recombines TRBV29-1 with TRBJ2-5; TCRdb reports TRBD2, a call that lacks DNA to check it against. The CDR3 length is 16 residues. Per the germline V gene, CDR1 is SQVTM and CDR2 is ANQGSEA. The CDR3 here is CSVEGLAGDLQETQYF.

V usage is TRBV20-1 and J usage is TRBJ2-5. The CDR3 has 14 amino acids. Germline values: CDR1 DFQATT, CDR2 SNEGSKA (reference sequence). CDR3 sequence reads: CSARPTELEETQYF.

This chain uses TRBV20-1 with TRBJ2-1; with no DNA, the TCRdb D assignment of TRBD2 cannot be verified. The V gene's germline CDR1 is DFQATT and CDR2 SNEGSKA (reference sequence). The CDR3 spans 20 residues. The chain's CDR3 is CSATFYLDQGPRFSYNEQFF.

The chain is built from TRBV5-1 and TRBJ2-7. From germline, CDR1 is SGHRS and CDR2 YFSETQ. The CDR3 is 14 residues long. CDR3 amino acids: CASSFDRTSYEQYF.

V and J are TRBV4-1 and TRBJ1-5; lacking DNA, the TRBD1 call made by TCRdb goes unchecked. There are 14 residues in the CDR3. Germline CDR1 reads MGHRA; CDR2 reads YSYEKL. The CDR3: CASSQLGGRQPQHF.